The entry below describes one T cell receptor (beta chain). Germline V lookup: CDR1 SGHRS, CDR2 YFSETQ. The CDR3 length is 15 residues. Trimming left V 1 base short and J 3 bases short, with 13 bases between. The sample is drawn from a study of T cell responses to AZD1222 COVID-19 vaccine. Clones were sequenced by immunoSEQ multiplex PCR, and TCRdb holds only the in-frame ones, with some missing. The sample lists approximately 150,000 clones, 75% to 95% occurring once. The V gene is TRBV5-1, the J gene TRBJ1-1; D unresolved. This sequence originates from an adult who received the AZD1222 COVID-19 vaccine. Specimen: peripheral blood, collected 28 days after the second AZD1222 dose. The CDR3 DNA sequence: TGCGCCAGCAGCTTGAACCCTCGGGGAGACACTGAAGCTTTCTTT. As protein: CASSLNPRGDTEAFF.